The 29 T cell receptor beta chains below were found in one sample sequenced in a study of cytomegalovirus exposure and HLA in healthy donors. 60 Vbeta and 13 Jbeta primers were used in PCR. Only in-frame clones appear in the TCRdb table, and some are missing; sequencing was by immunoSEQ multiplex PCR. The sample has about 88,000 clones. Sequencing was carried out using PBMCs. The receptor set was obtained from a girl between 5 and 17 years old in good health and CMV-seropositive.

About this clone itself: One end of the junction varies from germline; a read error may be responsible. This rearrangement joins TRBV20-1 to TRBJ1-2; maybe TRBD1 (5 bases). Germline CDR1 DFQATT, CDR2 SNEGSKA (reference sequence). This CDR3 is built from 11 residues. Written as DNA, the CDR3 is TGCAGTGCTGGGCACGACAGTGGCAAAATCTTC. Encoded protein: CSAGHDSGKIF.

CDR3 DNA: TGTGCCAGCAGCCCACGAACCGGGACAGGGGTCAATTCACCCCTCCACTTT. As protein: CASSPRTGTGVNSPLHF. The J gene is TRBJ1-6, the V gene TRBV4-2; 10 nucleotides line up with TRBD1. CDR3 length equals 17 residues. Germline CDR1 and CDR2: LGHNA and YNFKEQ. The ends lost 4 bases at V and 7 bases at J; junction bases unmatched: 10.

The chain recombines TRBV4-2 with TRBJ2-1; 8 bases align to TRBD2. This CDR3 is built from 16 residues. The germline V gene encodes CDR1 LGHNA and CDR2 YNFKEQ. The ends lost 4 bases at V and 0 bases at J; junction bases unmatched: 5. The CDR3 loop is CASSLSGGSSYNEQFF. The CDR3 coding sequence is TGTGCCAGCAGCCTAAGCGGGGGAAGCTCCTACAATGAGCAGTTCTTC.

CDR3 sequence reads: CASSPYPDRENQPQHF. For the CDR3, the DNA is TGTGCCAGCTCACCATACCCGGACAGGGAAAATCAGCCCCAGCATTTT. V and J are TRBV18 and TRBJ1-5, with 8 bases lining up with TRBD1. V was pared by 2 bases and J by 4 bases, with 7 bases of the junction left unmatched. From germline, CDR1 is KGHSH and CDR2 LQKENI. The CDR3 totals 16 residues.

V usage is TRBV5-6 and J usage is TRBJ1-6, with D perhaps matching TRBD1 (6 bases). V lost 0 bases, J lost 7 bases, and 11 bases lay in between. The germline gives CDR1 SGHDT, CDR2 YYEEEE. The CDR3 is 15 residues long. The CDR3 spells CASSLVRTANSPLHF. As DNA, the CDR3 is TGTGCCAGCAGCTTGGTGAGGACAGCAAATTCACCCCTCCACTTT.

V gene TRBV5-4 combines with J gene TRBJ2-5, with 8 bases that match TRBD2. The CDR3 consists of 16 residues. V lost 2 bases, J lost 0 bases, and 6 bases stayed unmatched. The germline V gene has CDR1 SGHNT and CDR2 YYREEE (reference sequence). The CDR3 region has the DNA TGTGCCAGCAGCTTCGGGCGGCGGGGGGACCAAGAGACCCAGTACTTC. Its protein is CASSFGRRGDQETQYF.

The chain uses TRBV6-1 and TRBJ1-2; 9 nucleotides match TRBD1. There are 14 residues in the CDR3. CDR1 and CDR2 from the germline V gene are MNHNS and SASEGT. Germline trimming cut 6 bases from V and 7 bases from J; bases unmatched to any gene: 9. The CDR3 loop reads CASRPTGGAGGYTF. The CDR3 region has the DNA TGTGCCAGCAGACCTACAGGGGGCGCGGGTGGCTACACCTTC.

The J gene is TRBJ1-1, the V gene TRBV29-1; 10 nucleotides align to TRBD1. Germline loops: CDR1 SQVTM, CDR2 ANQGSEA. V lost 3 bases and J lost 1; bases outside the gene matches: 17. This CDR3 is 19 amino acids long. This CDR3 is CSVEGFETGGEGANTEAFF. As DNA, the CDR3 is TGCAGCGTTGAGGGCTTTGAGACAGGGGGCGAAGGGGCGAACACTGAAGCTTTCTTT. Filled out from reference TRBV29-1 and TRBJ1-1, the complete variable domain reads SAVISQKPSRDICQRGTSLTIQCQVDSQVTMMFWYRQQPGQSLTLIATANQGSEATYESGFVIDKFPISRPNLTFSTLTVSNMSPEDSSIYLCSVEGFETGGEGANTEAFFGQGTRLTVV.

The chain joins TRBV9 to TRBJ1-2, with TRBD1 as a possible D gene (5 bases). CDR3 size: 15 residues. Germline CDR1 and CDR2: SGDLS and YYNGEE. Trimming cost V 4 bases and J 4 bases, with 17 bases left between them. CDR3 amino acids: CASSSIRGEGYGYTF. The CDR3 nucleotides are TGTGCCAGCAGCAGCATACGGGGGGAAGGCTATGGCTACACCTTC.

The chain combines TRBV6-5 with TRBJ2-1, with D unresolved. Trimming pared 2 bases from V and 7 bases from J, leaving 3 bases between. The CDR3 length is 11 residues. Germline values: CDR1 MNHEY, CDR2 SVGAGI. CDR3 protein: CASSYLNEQFF. Written as DNA, the CDR3 is TGTGCCAGCAGTTACCTAAATGAGCAGTTCTTC.

This rearrangement joins TRBV15 to TRBJ2-7, with 9 nucleotides matching TRBD2. Germline V CDR1 and CDR2: LNHNV, YYDKDF (reference sequence). The CDR3 has 13 residues. V was pared by 1 base and J by 7 bases, with 2 bases of the junction left unmatched. CDR3 loop: CATSRVAGAEQYF. The CDR3 DNA sequence: TGTGCCACCAGCAGAGTAGCGGGGGCGGAGCAGTACTTC. Based on the CDR3 plus reference TRBV15 and TRBJ2-7, the full variable domain is DAMVIQNPRYQVTQFGKPVTLSCSQTLNHNVMYWYQQKSSQAPKLLFHYYDKDFNNEADTPDNFQSRRPNTSFCFLDIRSPGLGDTAMYLCATSRVAGAEQYFGPGTRLTVT.

The chain recombines TRBV7-9 with TRBJ2-1; D gene ambiguous. CDR1 is SEHNR and CDR2 is FQNEAQ in the germline V gene (reference sequence). The CDR3 is 14 residues long. With 10 bases removed from V and 3 bases from J, the gap between germline ends came to 16 bases. The CDR3 bases are TGTGCCATCCTTGAATACAGCCTCTACAATGAGCAGTTCTTC. Protein product: CAILEYSLYNEQFF.

The V and J genes are TRBV4-2 and TRBJ2-1, with D possibly being TRBD2 (7 bases). This CDR3 comprises 17 residues. Germline assignment: CDR1 LGHNA and CDR2 YNFKEQ. V shed 0 bases and J shed 5 bases, with 17 bases lying between them. Written as DNA, the CDR3 is TGTGCCAGCAGCCAAGACTTGGGGGGGGGCATGAACAATGAGCAGTTCTTC. This gives the protein CASSQDLGGGMNNEQFF.

The chain is built from TRBV7-8 and TRBJ2-2; D is uncertain. The CDR3 length is 17 residues. The germline V gene has CDR1 SGHVS and CDR2 FQNEAQ. The V end was cut by 1 base, the J end by 0 bases, with 12 bases between. The DNA of the CDR3 is TGTGCCAGCAGCTTAGAAGCTTCCCTACCGAACACCGGGGAGCTGTTTTTT. Translated: CASSLEASLPNTGELFF. Filled out from reference TRBV7-8 and TRBJ2-2, the complete variable domain reads GAGVSQSPRYKVAKRGQDVALRCDPISGHVSLFWYQQALGQGPEFLTYFQNEAQLDKSGLPSDRFFAERPEGSVSTLKIQRTQQEDSAVYLCASSLEASLPNTGELFFGEGSRLTVL.

V is TRBV6-1 and J is TRBJ2-7; D is undetermined. The CDR3 covers 13 residues. Trimming pared 4 bases from V and 3 bases from J, leaving 10 bases between. CDR1 and CDR2 from the germline V gene are MNHNS and SASEGT. The CDR3 loop is CASSALPGYEQYF. CDR3 in DNA: TGTGCCAGCAGTGCCCTGCCCGGCTACGAGCAGTACTTC.

In nucleotides, the CDR3 is TGCGCCAGCAGCTTGGATGGACAGAGGGGCTACACCTTC. Translated: CASSLDGQRGYTF. This chain uses TRBV5-1 with TRBJ1-2; possible D gene TRBD1, 6 bases. Germline-derived CDR1 and CDR2 are SGHRS and YFSETQ. The CDR3 extends over 13 amino acids. V was clipped by 0 bases and J by 8 bases, with 11 bases between them.

The V gene is TRBV27, the J gene TRBJ2-7, with D possibly TRBD1 on 6 matching bases. From germline, CDR1 is MNHEY and CDR2 SMNVEV (reference sequence). The CDR3 covers 15 residues. The V end was cut by 3 bases, the J end by 2 bases, with 14 bases between. The CDR3 loop is CASSLGQGPAYEQYF. In nucleotides, the CDR3 is TGTGCCAGCAGTTTGGGGCAGGGGCCCGCCTACGAGCAGTACTTC.

The chain uses TRBV5-4 and TRBJ2-2; 8 nucleotides line up with TRBD2. Germline trimming cut 4 bases from V and 4 bases from J; bases unmatched to any gene: 3. Germline CDR1 is SGHNT and CDR2 is YYREEE (reference sequence). CDR3 length equals 14 residues. CDR3 in amino acids: CASSAGTSTGELFF. Here the CDR3 DNA reads TGTGCCAGCAGCGCCGGGACTAGCACCGGGGAGCTGTTTTTT.

This chain connects TRBV25-1 to TRBJ1-2, with a possible D match to TRBD1 (5 bases). CDR3 length: 12 amino acids. Trimming removed 6 bases at V and 6 bases at J, with 11 bases between. Per the germline V gene, CDR1 is MGHDK and CDR2 is SYGVNS. The CDR3 sequence: CASSGGRDGYTF. CDR3 in DNA: TGTGCCAGCAGCGGGGGACGCGATGGCTACACCTTC.

J is TRBJ2-4 and V is TRBV14; 10 positions agree with TRBD1. The trim removed 0 bases at V and 7 bases at J, leaving 15 bases unmatched. The germline CDR1 and CDR2 sequences are SGHDN and FVKESK. This CDR3 region has 19 residues. CDR3 loop: CASSQDSSSRGQGRNIQYF. In DNA form, the CDR3 reads TGTGCCAGCAGCCAAGATTCAAGTTCTAGGGGACAGGGGCGGAACATTCAGTACTTC.

The chain links TRBV14 to TRBJ2-7, with unresolved D. The CDR3 has 12 amino acids. The V gene's germline CDR1 is SGHDN and CDR2 FVKESK. V lost 6 bases and J 4 bases, leaving 10 bases between the germline ends. The CDR3 coding sequence is TGTGCCAGCAGTCGACGCGGTTACGAGCAGTACTTC. It translates to CASSRRGYEQYF.

J is TRBJ2-1 and V is TRBV6-5; 8 positions match TRBD1. Germline CDR1 MNHEY, CDR2 SVGAGI. The CDR3 is 15 amino acids. V lost 4 bases, J lost 4 bases, and 6 bases stayed unmatched. The CDR3 reads CASSSDRANYNEQFF. The CDR3 DNA reads as TGTGCCAGCAGTTCGGACAGGGCTAATTACAATGAGCAGTTCTTC.

The chain couples TRBV7-9 to TRBJ1-2, with D unclear. Deletions cut 1 base from V and 4 bases from J, with 10 bases between. CDR3 length: 14 residues. Germline V lookup: CDR1 SEHNR, CDR2 FQNEAQ (reference sequence). The CDR3, as DNA: TGTGCCAGCAGCTTAGATCTAGTATCCTATGGCTACACCTTC. Amino acids: CASSLDLVSYGYTF.

The rearrangement links TRBV6-1 to TRBJ1-2; no reliable D call. Germline values: CDR1 MNHNS, CDR2 SASEGT. The CDR3 spans 13 residues. Trimming took off 4 bases at V and 5 bases at J, with 11 bases between the two ends. The CDR3 bases are TGTGCCAGCAGTGTAGCAGAGGAATATGGCTACACCTTC. This sequence encodes CASSVAEEYGYTF.

The rearrangement uses TRBV19 and TRBJ1-2; possible D gene TRBD1, 5 bases. The CDR3 loop spans 14 amino acids. Trimming cost V 4 bases and J 4 bases, with 13 bases left between them. Germline V CDR1 and CDR2: LNHDA, SQIVND (reference sequence). CDR3 sequence reads: CASSTTDRRYGYTF. As DNA, the CDR3 is TGTGCCAGTAGTACCACCGACAGACGCTATGGCTACACCTTC.

V and J are TRBV7-2 and TRBJ1-1; D uncertain. Germline CDR1 SGHTA, CDR2 FQGNSA. V lost 3 bases, J lost 1 base, and 9 bases lay in between. The CDR3 length is 14 residues. This CDR3 reads CASSLDGENTEAFF. The CDR3 DNA reads TGTGCCAGCAGCTTGGACGGGGAGAACACTGAAGCTTTCTTT.

This sequence joins TRBV10-3 and TRBJ1-1, with 7 bases that match TRBD1. CDR3 length: 12 amino acids. V lost 4 bases to trimming and J lost 10 bases; unmatched junction nucleotides: 6. The germline CDR1 and CDR2 sequences are ENHRY and SYGVKD. CDR3 nucleotides: TGTGCCATCAGTGGGGACCCAGGGGGAGCTTTCTTT. Protein product: CAISGDPGGAFF.

V and J are TRBV5-1 and TRBJ1-4; maybe TRBD1 (6 bases). The CDR3 loop spans 15 amino acids. CDR1 is SGHRS, CDR2 YFSETQ, per germline. The V gene lost 4 bases and the J gene lost 2 bases, with 12 bases spanning the gap. CDR3 sequence reads: CASSPTGLTNEKLFF. The DNA of the CDR3 is TGCGCCAGCAGCCCTACAGGGCTGACTAATGAAAAACTGTTTTTT.

V gene TRBV30 combines with J gene TRBJ1-4; TRBD1 might be the D (6 bases). The germline V gene encodes CDR1 GTSNPN and CDR2 SVGIG (reference sequence). The CDR3 consists of 13 residues. V was clipped by 3 bases and J by 2 bases, with 7 bases between them. The CDR3 loop is CAWRGATNEKLFF. The CDR3 DNA sequence: TGTGCCTGGAGGGGGGCGACTAATGAAAAACTGTTTTTT. The full variable domain, rest sourced from reference TRBV30 and TRBJ1-4, is SQTIHQWPATLVQPVGSPLSLECTVEGTSNPNLYWYRQAAGRGLQLLFYSVGIGQISSEVPQNLSASRPQDRQFILSSKKLLLSDSGFYLCAWRGATNEKLFFGSGTQLSVL.